The 12 T cell receptor beta chains below all came from one sample that was sequenced in a study of blood T cell repertoires in COVID-19. The data were produced by immunoSEQ multiplex PCR, yet TCRdb's version contains in-frame clones alone and is incomplete. The sample consists of some 130,000 clones, roughly nine tenths of them appearing once. Sequenced: peripheral blood. The source of these receptors is a woman in her 70s with COVID-19, enrolled during active disease.

V gene TRBV11-2 combines with J gene TRBJ1-6; D is ambiguous. V dropped 0 bases and J dropped 11 bases, with 20 bases sitting between them. The CDR3 is made up of 17 amino acids. CDR1 is SGHAT and CDR2 is FQNNGV in the germline V gene. The CDR3 here is CASSLESGWASLPPLHF. The CDR3 DNA is TGTGCCAGCAGCTTAGAATCTGGTTGGGCCAGCCTTCCACCCCTCCACTTT.

The chain combines TRBV7-8 with TRBJ2-3; maybe TRBD2 (6 bases). The CDR3 has 14 residues. CDR1 is SGHVS and CDR2 is FQNEAQ in the germline V gene. V was trimmed by 1 base and J by 6 bases, leaving 11 bases between them. In nucleotides, the CDR3 is TGTGCCAGCAGCTTAGTCGGACGGGGGGATACGCAGTATTTT. It specifies CASSLVGRGDTQYF.

The gene calls are TRBV7-6 and TRBJ2-7, with 16 bases identical to TRBD2. The germline CDR1 and CDR2 sequences are SGHVS and FNYEAQ. The CDR3 totals 18 residues. The V gene end was trimmed by 3 bases and the J gene end by 6 bases; junction bases not matched to a gene: 11. The CDR3 nucleotides read TGTGCCAGCAGCTTTTTCTCCGGGACTAGCGGGGGGGCAAGCGAGCAGTACTTC. Its protein is CASSFFSGTSGGASEQYF.

V gene TRBV29-1 combines with J gene TRBJ1-2, with D possibly being TRBD1 (6 bases). Germline V lookup: CDR1 SQVTM, CDR2 ANQGSEA. The CDR3 sequence is 13 residues long. V lost 6 bases, J lost 5 bases, and 16 bases lay in between. The CDR3 DNA reads TGCAGCGTGCTGCCGGGACAAAATTATGGCTACACCTTC. Translated, it gives CSVLPGQNYGYTF.

CDR3 DNA: TGTGCCAGCAGCTTAGCAGGGGGCATTACAGATACGCAGTATTTT. This encodes CASSLAGGITDTQYF. The V and J genes are TRBV7-8 and TRBJ2-3; 7 bases agree with TRBD1. This CDR3 spans 15 amino acids. Germline values: CDR1 SGHVS, CDR2 FQNEAQ. Germline trimming cut 0 bases from V and 3 bases from J; bases unmatched to any gene: 3. Together with reference TRBV7-8 and TRBJ2-3, the CDR3 gives the full variable domain: GAGVSQSPRYKVAKRGQDVALRCDPISGHVSLFWYQQALGQGPEFLTYFQNEAQLDKSGLPSDRFFAERPEGSVSTLKIQRTQQEDSAVYLCASSLAGGITDTQYFGPGTRLTVL.

The rearrangement links TRBV30 to TRBJ1-2; 7 bases are shared with TRBD1. The CDR3 sequence is 16 residues long. The V segment lost 7 bases and the J segment 4 bases; nucleotides outside the gene matches: 18. The germline V gene has CDR1 GTSNPN and CDR2 SVGIG (reference sequence). CDR3: CAYLKQLTGMGYGYTF. CDR3 DNA sequence: TGTGCCTATCTAAAACAATTGACAGGGATGGGCTATGGCTACACCTTC. The entire variable domain, with the rest obtained from reference TRBV30 and TRBJ1-2, is as follows: SQTIHQWPATLVQPVGSPLSLECTVEGTSNPNLYWYRQAAGRGLQLLFYSVGIGQISSEVPQNLSASRPQDRQFILSSKKLLLSDSGFYLCAYLKQLTGMGYGYTFGSGTRLTVV.

This chain joins TRBV28 and TRBJ1-3; D is unclear. The CDR3 totals 14 residues. V was trimmed by 7 bases and J by 0 bases, leaving 10 bases between them. CDR1 is MDHEN, CDR2 SYDVKM, per germline. The DNA of the CDR3 is TGTGCCAGCACTGGCAGGCTCTCTGGAAACACCATATATTTT. It encodes CASTGRLSGNTIYF.

J is TRBJ2-2 and V is TRBV5-1, with D tentatively TRBD1 (6 bases). The CDR3 is 14 residues long. Trimming took off 0 bases at V and 3 bases at J, with 6 bases between the two ends. Germline V gene data show CDR1 as SGHRS and CDR2 as YFSETQ. CDR3 protein: CASSLGTDTGELFF. The CDR3 bases are TGCGCCAGCAGCTTGGGGACAGACACCGGGGAGCTGTTTTTT.

A word on this clone: Other DNA sequences in the same sample also yield this CDR3. The CDR3 DNA reads TGTGCCTGGAGTGTCAACAGGGGACATGGCTACACCTTC. Amino acids: CAWSVNRGHGYTF. The chain has TRBV30 and TRBJ1-2; 7 positions match TRBD1. With 0 bases clipped from V and 6 bases from J, the junction kept 4 bases outside the gene matches. The CDR3 consists of 13 residues. Germline loops: CDR1 GTSNPN, CDR2 SVGIG (reference sequence).

This chain connects TRBV3-1 (or the pseudogene TRBV3-2) to TRBJ2-2, with TRBD1 matching 8 bases. Germline loops: CDR1 LGHDT, CDR2 YNNKEL (reference sequence). Losses at the gene ends were 4 bases for V and 6 bases for J; bases not matched to a gene: 13. This CDR3 contains 17 residues. This chain's CDR3 is CASSLFLSGTGPGELFF. CDR3 in DNA: TGTGCCAGCAGCCTCTTCTTATCCGGGACAGGACCCGGGGAGCTGTTTTTT.

The chain is built from TRBV2 and TRBJ1-4; weak D call: TRBD1 (5 bases). The CDR3 is made up of 14 amino acids. Germline V CDR1 and CDR2: SNHLY, FYNNEI. V dropped 2 bases and J dropped 10 bases, with 14 bases sitting between them. CDR3 nucleotide sequence: TGTGCCAGCAGTGAACATGGGGCGTTGGGAAAACTGTTTTTT. Protein product: CASSEHGALGKLFF.

V gene TRBV5-4 combines with J gene TRBJ2-5; weak D call: TRBD1 (6 bases). Per germline, CDR1 SGHNT and CDR2 YYREEE (reference sequence). Trimming removed 4 bases at V and 5 bases at J, with 15 bases between. The CDR3 length is 14 residues. The CDR3 reads CASSTTGSRETQYF. The CDR3 bases are TGTGCCAGCAGCACAACAGGGTCCCGTGAGACCCAGTACTTC.